One sample yielded the 16 T cell receptor beta chains listed below, sequenced in a study of blood T cell repertoires in COVID-19. Measured with immunoSEQ multiplex PCR; TCRdb has only the in-frame clones, and not every one. The table has more than 200,000 clones, around 85% seen once; the top ten hold about 7.4%. Sequences were obtained from peripheral blood. Receptor source: a woman of 80 years or more with acute or convalescent COVID-19.

This chain connects TRBV5-1 to TRBJ2-1; 12 bases are a match to TRBD2. Germline CDR1 SGHRS, CDR2 YFSETQ. CDR3 size: 17 residues. J lost 5 bases, V lost 1 base, and 7 bases had no gene match. The chain's CDR3 is CASSLFLAGGPHNEQFF. CDR3 DNA sequence: TGCGCCAGCAGCTTGTTTCTAGCGGGGGGGCCCCACAATGAGCAGTTCTTC.

The V gene is TRBV3-1 (or the pseudogene TRBV3-2), the J gene TRBJ2-5; D gene uncertain. The CDR3 loop spans 13 amino acids. Trimming shortened V by 1 base and J by 5 bases, and 8 bases separated the two germline ends. The V gene's germline CDR1 is LGHDT and CDR2 YNNKEL (reference sequence). CDR3 residues: CASSQANEETQYF. In DNA form, the CDR3 reads TGTGCCAGCAGCCAAGCGAACGAGGAGACCCAGTACTTC.

The V gene is TRBV2, the J gene TRBJ2-5; TRBD1 matches 9 bases. V lost 4 bases and J lost 2; bases outside the gene matches: 5. The CDR3 totals 15 residues. Germline-derived CDR1 and CDR2 are SNHLY and FYNNEI. DNA for the CDR3: TGTGCCAGCAGTGGTAGCGACAGGGGGCAAGAGACCCAGTACTTC. This codes for CASSGSDRGQETQYF.

The chain recombines TRBV7-3 with TRBJ2-7, with 7 bases lining up with TRBD1. Per the germline V gene, CDR1 is SGHTA and CDR2 is FQGTGA. The CDR3 contains 16 residues. Trimming cost V 1 base and J 2 bases; bases outside gene matches: 8. The CDR3 loop reads CASSLMGTEIPYEQYF. The CDR3 region has the DNA TGTGCCAGCAGCTTAATGGGGACAGAGATTCCCTACGAGCAGTACTTC.

The chain employs TRBV10-2 and TRBJ2-2; D is ambiguous. CDR3 length equals 13 residues. CDR1 is WSHSY, CDR2 SAAADI, per germline. V lost 4 bases and J 1 base, leaving 4 bases between the germline ends. CDR3: CASSGGNTGELFF. In DNA, the CDR3 is TGCGCCAGCAGTGGAGGGAACACCGGGGAGCTGTTTTTT.

This clone is a singleton in its sample. The V gene is TRBV10-3, the J gene TRBJ2-3; TRBD1 aligns across 7 bases. CDR3 size: 15 residues. Germline assignment: CDR1 ENHRY and CDR2 SYGVKD. J was trimmed by 2 bases and V by 4 bases; bases with no gene match: 6. The CDR3 here is CAISGGQPPTDTQYF. CDR3 bases: TGTGCCATCAGTGGGGGACAGCCTCCCACAGATACGCAGTATTTT.

The chain uses TRBV11-3 and TRBJ2-1, with TRBD2 matching over 12 bases. CDR1 and CDR2 (germline): SGHNT, YENEEA. The CDR3 runs to 16 residues. The J segment lost 7 bases and the V segment lost 8 bases, leaving 12 bases of the junction unmatched. The CDR3 nucleotides read TGTGCCAGCCAAAAACCGGGACTAGCGGGCGCAAATGAGCAGTTCTTC. Its protein product is CASQKPGLAGANEQFF.

This chain joins TRBV6-5 and TRBJ2-7; a possible D gene is TRBD1 (6 bases). The CDR3 length is 13 residues. Germline V CDR1 and CDR2: MNHEY, SVGAGI. Trimming took 6 bases from V and 7 from J, leaving 16 bases between them. The CDR3 DNA reads as TGTGCCAGCAGCCGGGGACACCAGGGAGAGCAGTACTTC. Its protein is CASSRGHQGEQYF.

This clone was observed a single time. This rearrangement joins TRBV5-1 to TRBJ2-5; 9 bases fit TRBD1. Losses at the gene ends were 0 bases for V and 1 base for J; bases not matched to a gene: 10. CDR1 is SGHRS and CDR2 is YFSETQ in the germline V gene. The CDR3 has 18 residues. This CDR3 reads CASSLVSQGQGIQETQYF. The CDR3 DNA reads TGCGCCAGCAGCTTGGTTTCACAGGGACAGGGTATCCAAGAGACCCAGTACTTC. The full variable domain, in which reference TRBV5-1 and TRBJ2-5 provide the parts outside the CDR3, is KAGVTQTPRYLIKTRGQQVTLSCSPISGHRSVSWYQQTPGQGLQFLFEYFSETQRNKGNFPGRFSGRQFSNSRSEMNVSTLELGDSALYLCASSLVSQGQGIQETQYFGPGTRLLVL.

This clone has a handful of counts. The CDR3, as DNA: TGTGCCAGCAGTTATTCCACAGATACGCAGTATTTT. This gives the protein CASSYSTDTQYF. The genes are TRBV2 and TRBJ2-3; D gene uncertain. The CDR3 is 12 amino acids. V was shortened by 5 bases and J by 2 bases, with 5 bases between the two germline ends. Germline V gene data show CDR1 as SNHLY and CDR2 as FYNNEI.

The V and J genes are TRBV28 and TRBJ1-5; D may be TRBD1 (5 bases). The CDR3 is made up of 12 amino acids. The V gene's germline CDR1 is MDHEN and CDR2 SYDVKM. Trimming left V 8 bases short and J 2 bases short, with 7 bases between. CDR3 nucleotides: TGTGCCAGCTCCAGGGGCAATCAGCCCCAGCATTTT. Protein product: CASSRGNQPQHF.

In this sample, this clone turned up a few times. The rearrangement links TRBV27 to TRBJ1-2; 8 positions match TRBD1. CDR3 length: 15 amino acids. V shed 5 bases and J 4 bases; nucleotides not matched to a gene: 9. Germline values: CDR1 MNHEY, CDR2 SMNVEV (reference sequence). As DNA, the CDR3 is TGTGCCAGCAGTATCGCCGGGACAGGACCCTATGGCTACACCTTC. It encodes CASSIAGTGPYGYTF.

The J gene is TRBJ1-5, the V gene TRBV12-3 or TRBV12-4, with D perhaps matching TRBD1 (6 bases). The CDR3 totals 13 residues. V lost 5 bases to trimming and J lost 7 bases, with 12 bases between them. The CDR3 loop reads CASSIDRPQPQHF. The DNA for the CDR3 is TGTGCCAGCAGTATCGACAGGCCGCAGCCCCAGCATTTT.

The chain carries TRBV19 and TRBJ1-5; a weak D match, TRBD1 (5 bases). The CDR3 spans 15 residues. CDR1 and CDR2 (germline): LNHDA, SQIVND (reference sequence). V was pared by 8 bases and J by 0 bases, with 14 bases between. The CDR3 loop is CASGRGGDSNQPQHF. As DNA, the CDR3 is TGTGCCAGTGGACGGGGGGGGGATAGCAATCAGCCCCAGCATTTT.

V gene TRBV19 combines with J gene TRBJ1-5, with D tentatively TRBD1 (5 bases). Germline V gene lookup returns CDR1 LNHDA and CDR2 SQIVND (reference sequence). V was clipped by 5 bases and J by 4 bases, with 12 bases between them. The CDR3 sequence is 14 residues long. The DNA for the CDR3 is TGTGCCAGTAGTCCCCAGGGTTTTAATCAGCCCCAGCATTTT. Amino acids: CASSPQGFNQPQHF.

This clone was detected only a few times. DNA of the CDR3: TGTGCCAGCAGCAAACGAGGGAGCGCTTTCTTT. It specifies CASSKRGSAFF. This chain uses TRBV21-1 with TRBJ1-1. TRBV21-1 is classified as a pseudogene. The CDR3 is 11 residues long.